These 4 T cell receptor beta chains were sequenced from one sample in a study of Tregs in tolerant kidney transplant recipients. Some clones are missing from TCRdb's copy, which holds only in-frame ones; the method was immunoSEQ multiplex PCR. Among about 17,000 clones listed, approximately 85% were seen once. The specimen sequenced was Tregs from blood. These receptors were collected from a human donor in good health.

The chain employs TRBV7-2 and TRBJ1-3, with D unresolved. Germline CDR1 and CDR2: SGHTA and FQGNSA. V was trimmed by 6 bases and J by 4 bases, leaving 10 bases between them. This CDR3 comprises 13 residues. CDR3 loop: CASRPMGGNTIYF. The DNA of the CDR3 is TGTGCCAGCAGACCAATGGGAGGAAACACCATATATTTT.

This chain uses TRBV7-2 with TRBJ2-4; TRBD1 or TRBD2 may be the D gene (6 bases each). Looked up from germline, CDR1 is SGHTA and CDR2 is FQGNSA. This CDR3 region has 17 residues. V shed 0 bases and J shed 2 bases, with 14 bases lying between them. The DNA for the CDR3 is TGTGCCAGCAGCTTAGCGGGGGGCCCACTAACCAAAAACATTCAGTACTTC. Its translation: CASSLAGGPLTKNIQYF.

This chain joins TRBV30 and TRBJ1-1; the D is unclear. This CDR3 is 14 amino acids long. CDR1 GTSNPN and CDR2 SVGIG come from the germline V gene (reference sequence). Trimming removed 2 bases at V and 7 bases at J, with 17 bases between. CDR3 DNA sequence: TGTGCCTGGAGTCTTTTCCGCCGGCAGCTTGAAGCTTTCTTT. This encodes CAWSLFRRQLEAFF.

This chain uses TRBV7-7 with TRBJ1-2; D remains ambiguous. CDR1 is SSHAT and CDR2 is FNYEAQ in the germline V gene (reference sequence). Trimming removed 5 bases from V and 8 bases from J, with 12 bases in between. This CDR3 contains 12 residues. CDR3 sequence (DNA): TGTGCCAGCAGCCCACTGGTATACGGCTACACCTTC. Encoded protein: CASSPLVYGYTF. The full variable domain, with the rest looked up from reference TRBV7-7 and TRBJ1-2, is GAGVSQSPRYKVTKRGQDVTLRCDPISSHATLYWYQQALGQGPEFLTYFNYEAQPDKSGLPSDRFSAERPEGSISTLTIQRTEQRDSAMYRCASSPLVYGYTFGSGTRLTVV.